This is a list of T cell receptor beta chains from one sample in a study of control samples from healthy donors and cancer patients. Profiled with immunoSEQ multiplex PCR; TCRdb holds only in-frame clones, not every one. Of over 80,000 clones listed, roughly 86% are singletons. The specimen sequenced was blood. Every receptor here comes from a man in his sixties in good health. Both conserved end residues are part of each CDR3. The order of the fields is V gene, clone size, J gene, D gene, CDR3 protein, CDR3 DNA. The D gene is left open where the match is weak. Size is stated for part of the rows, as once, few or many counts, or as a class when the clone is expanded.

TRBV18	.	TRBJ2-5	.	CASSPSRVPEGTQYF	TGTGCCAGCTCACCATCCCGGGTCCCCGAAGGGACCCAGTACTTC
TRBV3-1/TRBV3-2	.	TRBJ2-1	.	CASRRGQGVFF	TGTGCCAGCAGACGGGGGCAGGGAGTGTTCTTC
TRBV5-1	.	TRBJ2-7	.	CASSSARAYEQYF	TGCGCCAGCAGCTCGGCCAGAGCCTACGAGCAGTACTTC
TRBV28	.	TRBJ2-7	TRBD2	CASSFPLSGRSDYEQYF	TGTGCCAGCAGTTTTCCCCTGAGCGGGAGGAGTGACTACGAGCAGTACTTC
TRBV7-2	.	TRBJ2-2	.	CASSLTQNTGELFF	TGTGCCAGCAGCTTAACCCAGAACACCGGGGAGCTGTTTTTT
TRBV6-6	.	TRBJ2-7	.	CASRTEIGGREQYF	TGTGCCAGCAGGACTGAGATTGGGGGGAGGGAGCAGTACTTC
TRBV7-9	.	TRBJ1-1	TRBD1	CASRQRTGQNTEAFF	TGTGCCAGCAGGCAGAGGACAGGGCAAAACACTGAAGCTTTCTTT
TRBV29-1	few	TRBJ2-1	.	CSVRPRYMDNEQFF	TGCAGCGTGCGGCCGAGATATATGGATAATGAGCAGTTCTTC
TRBV7-7	.	TRBJ2-5	TRBD2	CASSATGTRGETQYF	TGTGCCAGCAGCGCCACCGGGACTAGGGGGGAGACCCAGTACTTC
TRBV28	medium-sized	TRBJ1-1	.	CASSPPSRGTEAFF	TGTGCCAGCAGTCCCCCCTCGAGGGGCACTGAAGCTTTCTTT
TRBV5-1	once	TRBJ2-3	.	CASSRGDVRGTDTQYF	TGCGCCAGCAGCAGGGGAGATGTCCGGGGCACAGATACGCAGTATTTT
TRBV5-4	.	TRBJ2-1	TRBD1	CASSLTGGAGNEQFF	TGTGCCAGCAGCTTGACAGGGGGCGCTGGGAATGAGCAGTTCTTC
TRBV20-1	.	TRBJ2-1	TRBD2	CSASPLAGSYNEQFF	TGCAGTGCTAGTCCCCTAGCGGGCTCCTACAATGAGCAGTTCTTC
TRBV30	few	TRBJ1-1	.	CAWSVGLPVHTEAFF	TGTGCCTGGAGTGTAGGGTTGCCGGTCCACACTGAAGCTTTCTTT
TRBV7-6	medium-sized	TRBJ2-1	.	CASSSSAYNEQFF	TGTGCCAGCAGCTCCTCGGCCTACAATGAGCAGTTCTTC
TRBV30	.	TRBJ2-7	TRBD1	CAWSVLTGAYEQYF	TGTGCCTGGAGTGTACTTACAGGGGCCTACGAGCAGTACTTC
TRBV18	.	TRBJ2-3	TRBD1	CASSSTGGGTDTQYF	TGTGCCAGCTCATCTACAGGGGGTGGCACAGATACGCAGTATTTT
TRBV3-1/TRBV3-2	.	TRBJ2-1	TRBD2	CASSPIAGSSSYNEQFF	TGTGCCAGCAGCCCGATAGCGGGGTCCAGCTCCTACAATGAGCAGTTCTTC
TRBV13	.	TRBJ2-1	TRBD1	CASSSGQGTYNEQFF	TGTGCCAGCAGCTCCGGACAGGGGACCTACAATGAGCAGTTCTTC
TRBV7-2	.	TRBJ2-6	TRBD1	CASRADRGLYSGANVLTF	TGTGCCAGCAGGGCCGACAGGGGACTTTACTCTGGGGCCAACGTCCTGACTTTC
TRBV9	.	TRBJ1-3	TRBD1	CARSARGGQGAIPSGNTIYF	TGTGCCCGCAGCGCCCGGGGGGGGCAGGGGGCGATACCCTCTGGAAACACCATATATTTT
TRBV7-8	.	TRBJ1-6	.	CASSLGDQGPQSPLHF	TGTGCCAGCAGCTTAGGGGACCAGGGTCCTCAGTCACCCCTCCACTTT
TRBV6-2/TRBV6-3	.	TRBJ2-2	.	CASSSLVDANTGELFF	TGTGCCAGCAGTTCCCTAGTGGACGCGAACACCGGGGAGCTGTTTTTT
TRBV25-1	.	TRBJ2-3	TRBD2	CASSDSRLAGGSTDTQYF	TGTGCCAGCAGTGATTCCCGACTAGCGGGGGGTAGCACAGATACGCAGTATTTT
TRBV11-2	.	TRBJ1-6	TRBD1	CASSLGGDRGSPLHF	TGTGCCAGCAGCTTAGGAGGGGACAGGGGTTCACCCCTCCACTTT
TRBV6-6	.	TRBJ2-4	TRBD1	CASGDRGKAAKNIQYF	TGTGCCAGCGGGGACAGAGGAAAGGCAGCCAAAAACATTCAGTACTTC
TRBV5-1	.	TRBJ2-1	.	CASSLSGGPGNEQFF	TGCGCCAGCAGCTTGTCTGGCGGTCCGGGGAATGAGCAGTTCTTC
TRBV5-4	.	TRBJ2-3	TRBD1	CASSLTQGATDTQYF	TGTGCCAGCAGCTTGACTCAGGGGGCCACAGATACGCAGTATTTT
TRBV1	.	TRBJ1-3	.	CTSSREDRGDSGNTIYF	TGCACCAGCAGTCGAGAAGACAGGGGCGATTCTGGAAACACCATATATTTT
TRBV5-4	.	TRBJ2-5	TRBD1	CASSPGQGGETQYF	TGTGCCAGCAGCCCTGGACAGGGAGGAGAGACCCAGTACTTC
TRBV24-1	.	TRBJ2-5	TRBD2	CATSDLSFGRETQYF	TGTGCCACCAGTGATTTAAGCTTCGGGAGGGAGACCCAGTACTTC
TRBV11-3	once	TRBJ2-1	TRBD1	CASSLPLFRIKTGEDEQFF	TGTGCCAGCAGCTTACCCCTATTTAGAATAAAGACAGGGGAGGATGAGCAGTTCTTC
TRBV6-5	.	TRBJ1-4	.	CASSNSRTVRGKLFF	TGTGCCAGCAGTAATTCCCGGACCGTAAGGGGAAAACTGTTTTTT
TRBV2	.	TRBJ2-2	TRBD2	CASSERTSQTGELFF	TGTGCCAGCAGTGAGAGGACTAGTCAAACCGGGGAGCTGTTTTTT
TRBV4-1	.	TRBJ2-3	.	CASSQDPWQDTQYF	TGCGCCAGCAGCCAAGATCCCTGGCAAGATACGCAGTATTTT
TRBV5-1	.	TRBJ2-5	.	CASSLGAVQGGVETQYF	TGCGCCAGCAGCTTGGGAGCGGTCCAGGGAGGTGTGGAGACCCAGTACTTC
TRBV10-3	.	TRBJ2-7	.	CATRGGLGSYEQYF	TGTGCCACCCGAGGAGGCCTAGGGTCCTACGAGCAGTACTTC
TRBV7-8	once	TRBJ2-2	TRBD1	CASSRLTGGRGGELFF	TGTGCCAGCAGCCGACTCACAGGGGGCCGAGGCGGGGAGCTGTTTTTT
TRBV7-6	.	TRBJ2-3	TRBD1	CASSRRTGGTDTQYF	TGTGCCAGCAGCCGACGTACAGGGGGCACAGATACGCAGTATTTT
TRBV29-1	.	TRBJ2-7	.	CSVGAMGYEQYF	TGCAGCGTTGGGGCCATGGGTTACGAGCAGTACTTC
TRBV28	few	TRBJ2-7	TRBD1	CASSFQGAASYEQYF	TGTGCCAGCAGTTTTCAGGGGGCGGCTTCCTACGAGCAGTACTTC
TRBV27	.	TRBJ2-5	TRBD1	CASSDRVRETQYF	TGTGCCAGCAGTGACAGGGTCCGGGAGACCCAGTACTTC
TRBV4-1	once	TRBJ2-5	TRBD1	CASRRTGEETQYF	TGCGCCAGCAGAAGGACAGGGGAAGAGACCCAGTACTTC
TRBV12-5	.	TRBJ1-2	.	CASGLGSYRVGGYTF	TGTGCTAGTGGTTTGGGGTCATACAGGGTTGGCGGCTACACCTTC
TRBV7-9	.	TRBJ2-1	.	CASSLGSRGSSYNEQFF	TGTGCCAGCAGCTTAGGTAGCAGGGGAAGCTCCTACAATGAGCAGTTCTTC
TRBV11-1	.	TRBJ1-4	.	CASSLDGRANEKLFF	TGTGCCAGCAGCTTGGACGGACGGGCTAATGAAAAACTGTTTTTT
TRBV6-5	once	TRBJ1-1	.	CASSYGENTEAFF	TGTGCCAGCAGTTACGGCGAGAACACTGAAGCTTTCTTT
TRBV25-1	.	TRBJ2-7	.	CASSDKGERYF	TGTGCCAGCAGTGATAAGGGGGAGAGGTACTTC
TRBV5-4	.	TRBJ1-2	.	CASSLEGNSYGYTF	TGTGCCAGCAGCTTGGAGGGGAACAGCTATGGCTACACCTTC
TRBV6-5	.	TRBJ1-2	TRBD1	CASGPGTGGHTF	TGTGCCAGCGGTCCCGGGACAGGGGGCCACACCTTC
TRBV7-8	.	TRBJ2-7	TRBD2	CASSPGTSGRFYEQYF	TGTGCCAGCAGCCCAGGGACTAGCGGGAGATTCTACGAGCAGTACTTC
TRBV21-1	.	TRBJ1-1	.	CASRNGQGTIEAFF	TGTGCCAGCAGAAACGGACAGGGGACTATTGAAGCTTTCTTT
TRBV25-1	once	TRBJ2-3	.	CASSGTGDSTDTQYF	TGTGCCAGCAGTGGGACGGGAGATAGCACAGATACGCAGTATTTT
TRBV6-6	.	TRBJ2-3	TRBD2	CASTGGYADTQYF	TGTGCCAGCACGGGGGGGTACGCTGATACGCAGTATTTT
TRBV19	few	TRBJ1-4	.	CASSPMATNEKLFF	TGTGCCAGTTCCCCCATGGCAACTAATGAAAAACTGTTTTTT